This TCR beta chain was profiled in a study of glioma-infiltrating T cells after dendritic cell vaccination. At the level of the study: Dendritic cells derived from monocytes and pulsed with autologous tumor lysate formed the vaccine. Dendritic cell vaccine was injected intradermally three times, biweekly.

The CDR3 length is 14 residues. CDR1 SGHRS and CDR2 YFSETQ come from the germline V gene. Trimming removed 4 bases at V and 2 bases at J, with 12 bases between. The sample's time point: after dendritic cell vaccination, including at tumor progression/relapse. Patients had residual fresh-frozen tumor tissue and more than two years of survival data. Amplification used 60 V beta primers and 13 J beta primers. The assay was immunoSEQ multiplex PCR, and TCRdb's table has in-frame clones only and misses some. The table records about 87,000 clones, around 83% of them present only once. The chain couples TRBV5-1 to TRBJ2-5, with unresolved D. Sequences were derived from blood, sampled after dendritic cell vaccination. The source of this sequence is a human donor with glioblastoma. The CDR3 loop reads CASSRLGLQETQYF. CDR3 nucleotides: TGCGCCAGCAGCCGCCTTGGGCTACAAGAGACCCAGTACTTC.